This T cell receptor (beta chain) was identified during a study of regulatory T cells in long-lasting Graves disease. Study findings and constraints: With a few thousand shared public clonotypes, persistent patients exceeded new patients, who shared around 970. Persistent disease favored TRBV28, TRBJ1-2 and TRBJ2-5. Authors noted too few samples as a limitation.

The germline gives CDR1 MDHEN, CDR2 SYDVKM. The CDR3 covers 18 residues. Time point specified: persistent/refractory GD, antithyroid drugs over 5 years with positive TRAb. Generation of the TCR library employed RNA extracted from PBMCs. A blood draw put about 9 milliliters of peripheral blood into EDTA tubes. Construction of TCR beta libraries relied on iRepertoire HTBI primers and on Arm-PCR targeting CDR3 regions. In TCRdb, the multiplex PCR reads were re-called with MiXCR into one record per CDR3 protein. Of around 300,000 distinct CDR3 sequences in the sample, 22% are singletons; the top ten hold roughly three fifths. With regard to this clonotype: Its specificity is not known. A read error may explain this, as a much larger clone is one base away. As the CDR3 is not closed by the conserved phenylalanine or tryptophan, this likely results from a read error.

The origin of this receptor is a female donor with Graves disease. The gene calls are TRBV28 and TRBJ2-7; TRBD2 agrees at 13 bases. The sample consisted of peripheral blood mononuclear cells (PBMCs), taken when the disease was refractory, from a patient treated with antithyroid drugs. CDR3 protein: CANSSRTSGSFVPYEQYL. The CDR3 region has the DNA TGTGCCAACAGTTCCAGGACTAGCGGGAGCTTCGTCCCCTACGAGCAGTACCTC.